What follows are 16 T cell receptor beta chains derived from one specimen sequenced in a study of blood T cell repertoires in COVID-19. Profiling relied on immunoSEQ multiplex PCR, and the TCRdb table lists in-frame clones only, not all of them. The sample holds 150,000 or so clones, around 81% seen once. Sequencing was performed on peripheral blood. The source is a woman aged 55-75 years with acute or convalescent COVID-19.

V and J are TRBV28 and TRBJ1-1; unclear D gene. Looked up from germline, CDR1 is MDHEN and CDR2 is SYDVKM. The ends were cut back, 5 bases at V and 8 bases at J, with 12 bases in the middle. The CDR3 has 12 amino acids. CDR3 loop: CASSPAGREAFF. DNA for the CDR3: TGTGCCAGCAGTCCGGCGGGGAGAGAAGCTTTCTTT. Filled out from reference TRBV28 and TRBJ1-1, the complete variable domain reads DVKVTQSSRYLVKRTGEKVFLECVQDMDHENMFWYRQDPGLGLRLIYFSYDVKMKEKGDIPEGYSVSREKKERFSLILESASTNQTSMYLCASSPAGREAFFGQGTRLTVV.

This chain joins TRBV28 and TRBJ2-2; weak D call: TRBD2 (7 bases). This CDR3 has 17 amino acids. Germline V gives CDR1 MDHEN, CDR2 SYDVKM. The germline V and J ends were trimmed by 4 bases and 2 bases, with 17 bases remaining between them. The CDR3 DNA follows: TGTGCCAGCAGTTCCGCGGGGGCCAGTACAAACACCGGGGAGCTGTTTTTT. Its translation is CASSSAGASTNTGELFF.

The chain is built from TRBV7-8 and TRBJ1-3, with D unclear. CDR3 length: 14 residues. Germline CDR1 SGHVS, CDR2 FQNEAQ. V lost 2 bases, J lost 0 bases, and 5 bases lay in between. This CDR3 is CASSLRDSGNTIYF. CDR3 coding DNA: TGTGCCAGCAGCTTACGGGACTCTGGAAACACCATATATTTT.

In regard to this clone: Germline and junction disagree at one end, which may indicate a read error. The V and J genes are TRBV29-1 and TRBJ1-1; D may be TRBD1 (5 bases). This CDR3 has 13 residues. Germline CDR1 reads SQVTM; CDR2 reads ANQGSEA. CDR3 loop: CSVVQGLNTGAFF. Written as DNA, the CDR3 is TGCAGCGTTGTCCAGGGCCTGAACACTGGAGCTTTCTTT.

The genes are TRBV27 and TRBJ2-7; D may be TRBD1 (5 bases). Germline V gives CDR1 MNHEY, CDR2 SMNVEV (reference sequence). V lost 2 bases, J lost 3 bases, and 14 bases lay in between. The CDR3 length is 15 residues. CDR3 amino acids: CASSLGALKNYEQYF. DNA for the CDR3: TGTGCCAGCAGTTTAGGGGCGCTTAAGAACTACGAGCAGTACTTC.

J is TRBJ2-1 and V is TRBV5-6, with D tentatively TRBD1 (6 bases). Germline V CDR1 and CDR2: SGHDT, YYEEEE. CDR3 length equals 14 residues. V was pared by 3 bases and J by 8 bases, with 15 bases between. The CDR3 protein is CASSSLQGKDEQFF. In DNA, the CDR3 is TGTGCCAGCAGCTCCCTACAGGGCAAGGATGAGCAGTTCTTC.

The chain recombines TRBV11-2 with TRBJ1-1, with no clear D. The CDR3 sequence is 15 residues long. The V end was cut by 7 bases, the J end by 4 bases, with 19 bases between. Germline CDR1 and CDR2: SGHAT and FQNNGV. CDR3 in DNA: TGTGCCAGCAACAGAGAGGGAGGGAGGCGCACTGAAGCTTTCTTT. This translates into CASNREGGRRTEAFF.

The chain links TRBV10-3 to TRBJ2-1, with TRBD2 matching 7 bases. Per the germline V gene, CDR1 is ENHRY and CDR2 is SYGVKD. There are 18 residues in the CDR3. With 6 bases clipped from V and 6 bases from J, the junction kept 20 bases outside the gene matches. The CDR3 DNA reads TGTGCCATCAGACTCGGGGCGGAGAAAGCGGGAATGTTCAATGAGCAGTTCTTC. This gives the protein CAIRLGAEKAGMFNEQFF.

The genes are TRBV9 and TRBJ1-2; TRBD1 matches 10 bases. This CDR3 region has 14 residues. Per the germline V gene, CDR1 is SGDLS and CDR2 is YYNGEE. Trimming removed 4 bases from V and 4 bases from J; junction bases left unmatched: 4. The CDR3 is CASSPGQGVYGYTF. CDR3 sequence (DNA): TGTGCCAGCAGCCCCGGACAGGGGGTCTATGGCTACACCTTC.

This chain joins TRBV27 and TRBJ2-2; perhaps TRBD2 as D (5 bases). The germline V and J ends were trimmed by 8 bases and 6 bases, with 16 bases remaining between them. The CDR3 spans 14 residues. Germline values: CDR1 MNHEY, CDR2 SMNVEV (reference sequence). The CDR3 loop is CASAFYGEAGELFF. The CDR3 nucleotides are TGTGCCAGCGCCTTCTACGGGGAAGCCGGGGAGCTGTTTTTT.

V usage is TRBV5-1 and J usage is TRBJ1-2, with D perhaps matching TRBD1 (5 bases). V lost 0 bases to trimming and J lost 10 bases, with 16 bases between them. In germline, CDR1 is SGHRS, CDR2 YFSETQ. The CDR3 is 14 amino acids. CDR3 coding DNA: TGCGCCAGCAGCTTGGCACAGGATCCGACCTCCTACACCTTC. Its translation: CASSLAQDPTSYTF.

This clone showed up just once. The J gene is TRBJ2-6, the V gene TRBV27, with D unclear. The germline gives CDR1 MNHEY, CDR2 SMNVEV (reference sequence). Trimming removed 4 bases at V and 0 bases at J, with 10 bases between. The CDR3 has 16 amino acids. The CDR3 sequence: CASSYEIPSGANVLTF. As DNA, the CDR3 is TGTGCCAGCAGTTACGAGATCCCCTCTGGGGCCAACGTCCTGACTTTC.

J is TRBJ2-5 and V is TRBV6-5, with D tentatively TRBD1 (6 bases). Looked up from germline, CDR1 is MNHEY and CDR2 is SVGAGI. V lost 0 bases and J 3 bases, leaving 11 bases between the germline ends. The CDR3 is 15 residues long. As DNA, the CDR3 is TGTGCCAGCAGTTACTCGGGACAAGGGAAAGAGACCCAGTACTTC. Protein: CASSYSGQGKETQYF.

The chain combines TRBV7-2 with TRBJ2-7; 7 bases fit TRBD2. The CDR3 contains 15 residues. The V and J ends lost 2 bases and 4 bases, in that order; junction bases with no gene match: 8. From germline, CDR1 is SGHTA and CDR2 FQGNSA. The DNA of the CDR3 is TGTGCCAGCAGCTTAAGCCCCGGGACTACATACGAGCAGTACTTC. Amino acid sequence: CASSLSPGTTYEQYF.

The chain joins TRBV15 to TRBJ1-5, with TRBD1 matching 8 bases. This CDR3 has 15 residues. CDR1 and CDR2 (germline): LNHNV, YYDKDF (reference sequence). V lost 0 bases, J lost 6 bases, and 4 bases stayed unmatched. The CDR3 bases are TGTGCCACCAGCAGAGAGGACAGGGAGCGTCAGCCCCAGCATTTT. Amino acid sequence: CATSREDRERQPQHF.

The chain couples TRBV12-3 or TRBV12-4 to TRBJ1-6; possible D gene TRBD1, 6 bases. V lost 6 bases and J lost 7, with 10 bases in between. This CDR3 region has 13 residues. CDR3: CASSTGLNSPLHF. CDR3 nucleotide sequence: TGTGCCAGCAGCACAGGGTTGAATTCACCCCTCCACTTT.